These T cell receptor beta chains were read from a single sample in a study of spatial heterogeneity in lung cancer. In TCRdb, the 5' RACE reads were re-called with MiXCR into one record per CDR3 protein. The sample yields tens of thousands of distinct CDR3 sequences, roughly 8.7% seen once. This specimen consisted of PBMCs, obtained at surgery. These receptors originate from a male donor with early-stage non-small cell lung cancer. CDR3s include the opening cysteine and the closing phenylalanine or tryptophan. Each record gives: J gene, V gene, CDR3 length, clone size, CDR3 protein. Size tells how often a clone was seen (once, few, many) or the class of an expanded clone, and some rows leave it out.

TRBJ2-5	TRBV5-1	14	few	CASSFSGARETQYF
TRBJ1-2	TRBV3-1	13	.	CASSQDQGSDYTF
TRBJ2-2	TRBV12-3/TRBV12-4	16	.	CASSLAQIANTGELFF
TRBJ2-3	TRBV18	14	few	CASSPPGLPDTQYF
TRBJ2-7	TRBV12-5	13	few	CASGWDRSYEQYF
TRBJ2-3	TRBV5-1	17	many	CASSLSAGLAGTDTQYF
TRBJ2-7	TRBV24-1	13	many	CATSDTAFYEQYF
TRBJ2-1	TRBV5-8	15	few	CASSLAYGLANEQFF
TRBJ1-1	TRBV12-3/TRBV12-4	15	.	CASSFGIGANTEAFF
TRBJ2-7	TRBV12-3/TRBV12-4	16	many	CASSLSTSGAGREQYF
TRBJ1-5	TRBV6-5	14	many	CASSSLGSNQPQHF
TRBJ1-5	TRBV12-3/TRBV12-4	15	.	CASSLMGQGYQPQHF
TRBJ2-1	TRBV7-6	13	many	CASSEGLNNEQFF
TRBJ2-5	TRBV28	14	few	CASNSGTGRETQYF
TRBJ2-3	TRBV7-2	18	.	CASSLDGAWREIKDTQYF
TRBJ2-6	TRBV5-1	16	.	CASSLAVNSGANVLTF
TRBJ2-5	TRBV13	17	many	CASSNRGGLAGAETQYF
TRBJ2-1	TRBV27	13	few	CASSLSGTAKQFF
TRBJ2-2	TRBV11-3	14	.	CASSLDRDTGELFF
TRBJ1-1	TRBV29-1	15	.	CSAAGANRGDTEAFF
TRBJ2-5	TRBV2	15	few	CASSEKGGREETQYF
TRBJ2-5	TRBV5-1	16	many	CASSPGAAGNQETQYF
TRBJ2-7	TRBV7-2	15	many	CASSRPGHGHYEQYF
TRBJ1-1	TRBV20-1	14	.	CSARDWAANTEAFF
TRBJ2-4	TRBV7-2	13	few	CASSQYRGDIQYF
TRBJ2-3	TRBV29-1	12	.	CSVKYTTDTQYF
TRBJ2-3	TRBV25-1	15	.	CASSDTLPGTDTQYF
TRBJ1-6	TRBV9	13	.	CASSVQGVSPLHF
TRBJ2-2	TRBV9	14	.	CASNPGTNTGELFF
TRBJ1-1	TRBV4-3	13	many	CASSPDRGSEAFF
TRBJ2-2	TRBV6-1	14	many	CASIRGGQGGELFF
TRBJ1-5	TRBV12-3/TRBV12-4	15	many	CASSLARGGRQPQHF
TRBJ2-4	TRBV3-1	14	.	CASSLGTEGSIQYF
TRBJ2-2	TRBV20-1	15	few	CSARIAGGRTGELFF
TRBJ1-5	TRBV12-3/TRBV12-4	14	many	CASSITGGNQPQHF
TRBJ2-5	TRBV28	12	many	CASSRLGETQYF
TRBJ2-1	TRBV20-1	12	many	CSASGNSNEQFF
TRBJ1-1	TRBV18	17	few	CASSPPRQGDSYTEAFF
TRBJ1-1	TRBV18	13	many	CASSLYDSSEAFF
TRBJ2-5	TRBV7-9	11	many	CASHNGETQYF
TRBJ2-6	TRBV7-2	17	many	CASSVMGGASGANVLTF
TRBJ2-3	TRBV24-1	16	many	CATSDSREGDTDTQYF
TRBJ2-2	TRBV6-4	15	few	CASRPQGARTGELFF
TRBJ2-5	TRBV4-2	18	few	CASSQEGLLGTPQETQYF
TRBJ1-1	TRBV5-1	14	few	CASSLNPEGTEAFF
TRBJ2-3	TRBV29-1	17	.	CSVDGILDTLVLDTQYF
TRBJ1-1	TRBV3-1	13	few	CASSQARYTEAFF
TRBJ2-5	TRBV2	16	.	CASSPSSGRARETQYF
TRBJ2-2	TRBV4-1	15	.	CASSSLMTNTGELFF
TRBJ2-3	TRBV2	14	few	CASSASGRTDTQYF
TRBJ2-1	TRBV20-1	15	.	CSASRGAGDYNEQFF
TRBJ2-3	TRBV6-5	11	.	CASSSGFLQYF
TRBJ2-1	TRBV5-1	15	few	CASTFQGGTYNEQFF
TRBJ1-5	TRBV19	15	many	CASSTTDSYGQPQHF
TRBJ1-1	TRBV18	15	many	CASSPTGGRNTEAFF
TRBJ2-6	TRBV28	15	many	CASSLSGSGANVLTF
TRBJ2-2	TRBV27	13	few	CASSISTPGELFF
TRBJ2-7	TRBV28	14	many	CASSELSGRHEQYF
TRBJ2-3	TRBV19	16	many	CASSPLAAGSTDTQYF